Listed below are T cell receptor beta chains from one sample, sequenced in a study of CD8 T cells in ankylosing spondylitis. TCRdb processed the 5' RACE reads anew with MiXCR; each CDR3 protein has one entry. This table holds over 450,000 distinct CDR3 sequences, more than 9.5% found once. The sequenced sample consisted of blood, either unsorted or a sorted T cell fraction (not recorded which). The receptors stem from a male donor with ankylosing spondylitis. The CDR3 runs from the conserved cysteine through the conserved F or W. The order of the fields is V gene, clone size, J gene, D gene, CDR3 protein, CDR3 DNA. A D gene is named only where the DNA matches it firmly. Not every row has a clone size; where given, it reads once, few, many or a size class.

>TRBV20-1|-|TRBJ2-4|TRBD2
CSARPSGRGKNIQYF
TGCAGTGCACGCCCTAGCGGGAGGGGCAAAAACATTCAGTACTTC
>TRBV29-1|many|TRBJ2-5|-
CSVVSGSGTQYF
TGCAGCGTTGTTTCCGGGTCAGGGACCCAGTACTTC
>TRBV5-1|-|TRBJ1-6|-
CASSLEGQAFSYNSPLHF
TGCGCCAGCAGCTTGGAAGGGCAGGCCTTCTCCTATAATTCACCCCTCCACTTT
>TRBV3-1|many|TRBJ1-5|TRBD1
CASSPGTGNSNQPQHF
TGTGCCAGCAGCCCAGGGACAGGCAATAGCAATCAGCCCCAGCATTTT
>TRBV27|-|TRBJ2-1|-
CASSTTSLEQFF
TGTGCCAGCAGCACCACTAGCCTTGAGCAGTTCTTC
>TRBV7-9|many|TRBJ1-1|-
CASSLALSMNTEAFF
TGTGCCAGCAGCTTAGCGTTGTCTATGAACACTGAAGCTTTCTTT
>TRBV11-2|-|TRBJ2-5|-
CASSLWYGQETQYF
TGTGCCAGCAGCTTATGGTACGGGCAAGAGACCCAGTACTTC
>TRBV5-1|many|TRBJ2-1|-
CASSAGIGEQFF
TGCGCCAGCAGCGCGGGAATTGGTGAGCAGTTCTTC
>TRBV5-1|-|TRBJ2-1|TRBD1
CASSGTGQGYNEQFF
TGCGCCAGCAGCGGGACGGGACAGGGGTACAATGAGCAGTTCTTC
>TRBV7-6|-|TRBJ1-1|-
CASSLWANTEAFF
TGTGCCAGCAGCTTATGGGCGAACACTGAAGCTTTCTTT
>TRBV3-1|many|TRBJ2-3|-
CASSQDWGTDTQYF
TGTGCCAGCAGCCAAGATTGGGGGACAGATACGCAGTATTTT
>TRBV6-1|-|TRBJ1-3|-
CASSPGTDGNTIYF
TGTGCCAGCAGTCCCGGGACGGATGGAAACACCATATATTTT
>TRBV11-2|-|TRBJ2-6|-
CASSLMVAIGSGANVLTF
TGTGCCAGCAGCTTAATGGTCGCGATTGGCTCTGGGGCCAACGTCCTGACTTTC
>TRBV12-3/TRBV12-4|many|TRBJ2-7|-
CASSLGAINSYEQYF
TGTGCCAGCAGTTTAGGGGCAATCAATTCCTACGAGCAGTACTTC
>TRBV15|many|TRBJ1-2|-
CATSVSTRISYGYTF
TGTGCCACCAGCGTATCCACCCGAATCTCCTATGGCTACACCTTC
>TRBV5-1|-|TRBJ2-3|-
CASSLGLESDTQYF
TGCGCCAGCAGCTTGGGGCTGGAATCAGATACGCAGTATTTT
>TRBV4-2|-|TRBJ1-6|TRBD1
CASSQPGQGNSPLHF
TGTGCCAGCAGCCAACCGGGACAGGGCAATTCACCCCTCCACTTT
>TRBV7-9|few|TRBJ1-2|-
CASRLLRASNLGYGYTF
TGTGCCAGCAGGCTCCTCCGGGCCTCGAATCTGGGCTATGGCTACACCTTC
>TRBV14|few|TRBJ2-2|-
CATKDRSYTGELFF
TGTGCCACCAAAGACAGGAGCTACACCGGGGAGCTGTTTTTT